This entry lists 25 T cell receptor beta chains sequenced from one sample in a study of CD4 T cells in relation to SARS-CoV-2 and coronaviruses. Libraries were prepared by immunoSEQ multiplex PCR; TCRdb keeps only in-frame clonotypes and omits some of them. The table shows 20,000 to 25,000 clones, with 60% to 85% occurring only once. The antigens these receptors bind are not known. CD4+ T cells from unexposed donors were obtained before the COVID-19 pandemic (2011-2018). After approximately ten days of culture, CD4+ T cells were isolated. The sequencing sample was made of CD4+ T cells from PBMCs, cultured in vitro. These receptors all stem from a human donor in good health.

V and J are TRBV4-3 and TRBJ1-4; 10 bases line up with TRBD1. The CDR3 totals 15 residues. CDR1 and CDR2 (germline): LGHNA, YSLEER. Trimming removed 3 bases from V and 7 bases from J; junction bases left unmatched: 5. CDR3 loop: CASSQGQGRFEKLFF. The CDR3 DNA follows: TGCGCCAGCAGCCAGGGACAGGGGCGCTTTGAAAAACTGTTTTTT.

The V gene is TRBV18, the J gene TRBJ1-2; D uncertain. In germline, CDR1 is KGHSH, CDR2 LQKENI. This CDR3 is 14 amino acids long. Between the trimmed V and J ends, which lost 0 bases and 2 bases, there was a span of 7 bases. This CDR3 is CASSPPIENYGYTF. The CDR3 region has the DNA TGTGCCAGCTCACCACCTATCGAAAACTATGGCTACACCTTC.

The chain joins TRBV18 to TRBJ1-2, with 8 positions matching TRBD1. The CDR3 is 16 amino acids. Germline V CDR1 and CDR2: KGHSH, LQKENI. V lost 0 bases and J lost 3; bases outside the gene matches: 6. In nucleotides, the CDR3 is TGTGCCAGCTCACCACCTAACGGACAGGGATACTATGGCTACACCTTC. Its translation: CASSPPNGQGYYGYTF.

The V gene is TRBV14, the J gene TRBJ1-6; D remains unclear. CDR3 length: 13 residues. V lost 2 bases to trimming and J lost 10 bases, with 9 bases between them. Germline loops: CDR1 SGHDN, CDR2 FVKESK. This CDR3 is CASSQSPLSPLHF. The CDR3 DNA follows: TGTGCCAGCAGCCAAAGTCCGTTGTCACCCCTCCACTTT.

The gene calls are TRBV5-6 and TRBJ2-3; 16 bases line up with TRBD2. The V gene's germline CDR1 is SGHDT and CDR2 YYEEEE. The CDR3 is 19 amino acids. V lost 6 bases, J lost 4 bases, and 14 bases stayed unmatched. This chain's CDR3 is CASTPGLAGGPGSADTQYF. CDR3 nucleotide sequence: TGTGCCAGCACCCCGGGACTAGCGGGGGGGCCGGGTTCCGCAGATACGCAGTATTTT.

This clone appeared a single time. The V and J genes are TRBV11-2 and TRBJ1-2; D call uncertain. The CDR3 is made up of 14 amino acids. CDR1 is SGHAT, CDR2 FQNNGV, per germline. Between the trimmed V and J ends, which lost 5 bases and 2 bases, there was a span of 12 bases. CDR3 coding DNA: TGTGCCAGCAGCCCATCCACGGGGAACTATGGCTACACCTTC. This translates into CASSPSTGNYGYTF.

V usage is TRBV5-6 and J usage is TRBJ2-5; possible D gene TRBD1, 5 bases. CDR1 is SGHDT and CDR2 is YYEEEE in the germline V gene. Trimming cost V 1 base and J 5 bases, with 15 bases left between them. CDR3 length: 15 amino acids. As DNA, the CDR3 is TGTGCCAGCAGCTTGCCTCAGGGTTTGGGGGAGACCCAGTACTTC. Translating gives CASSLPQGLGETQYF. The variable domain in full, with the rest retrieved from reference TRBV5-6 and TRBJ2-5, is DAGVTQSPTHLIKTRGQQVTLRCSPKSGHDTVSWYQQALGQGPQFIFQYYEEEERQRGNFPDRFSGHQFPNYSSELNVNALLLGDSALYLCASSLPQGLGETQYFGPGTRLLVL.

The V and J genes are TRBV11-3 and TRBJ1-1; the D is unclear. This CDR3 is 13 amino acids long. The V end lost 1 base, the J end lost 1 base, and 4 bases lay between the germline ends. CDR1 and CDR2 (germline): SGHNT, YENEEA. In DNA form, the CDR3 reads TGTGCCAGCAGCTTAGTGGGGAACACTGAAGCTTTCTTT. Translated: CASSLVGNTEAFF.

The chain links TRBV7-2 to TRBJ1-6; the match to TRBD1 covers 7 bases. The CDR3 sequence is 19 residues long. V gave up 4 bases and J gave up 5 bases; unmatched junction bases: 17. Per the germline V gene, CDR1 is SGHTA and CDR2 is FQGNSA. CDR3 coding DNA: TGTGCCAGCAGCTCCCAGGGGGTATGGGCGCTTGTAAATAATTCACCCCTCCACTTT. Protein product: CASSSQGVWALVNNSPLHF.

The gene calls are TRBV2 and TRBJ1-4; D not certain. The CDR3 sequence is 14 residues long. Trimming removed 8 bases at V and 3 bases at J, with 13 bases between. Germline CDR1 and CDR2: SNHLY and FYNNEI. The CDR3 coding sequence is TGTGCCAGCCTCCAGAGGCATTCTAATGAAAAACTGTTTTTT. It yields the protein CASLQRHSNEKLFF.

This clone appeared a few times. The chain recombines TRBV19 with TRBJ2-2, with D maybe TRBD2 (6 bases). The V end was cut by 4 bases, the J end by 4 bases, with 16 bases between. This CDR3 is 16 amino acids long. Germline loops: CDR1 LNHDA, CDR2 SQIVND (reference sequence). CDR3 DNA: TGTGCCAGTAGTAACCCCGGACTATCTGTCACCGGGGAGCTGTTTTTT. Its protein is CASSNPGLSVTGELFF.

This clone appeared once. The J gene is TRBJ1-1, the V gene TRBV14; D unresolved. CDR3 length: 12 amino acids. V lost 8 bases and J lost 8, with 15 bases in between. CDR1 and CDR2 (germline): SGHDN, FVKESK. CDR3 region: CASGRALGEAFF. For the CDR3, the DNA is TGTGCCAGCGGGAGGGCTCTTGGGGAAGCTTTCTTT.

The chain employs TRBV10-1 and TRBJ2-7; TRBD2 agrees at 7 bases. Germline CDR1 WNHNN, CDR2 SYGVQD (reference sequence). V lost 4 bases to trimming and J lost 3 bases; unmatched junction nucleotides: 3. The CDR3 consists of 13 residues. The CDR3 DNA sequence: TGCGCCAGCAGTGCTGGACTAGACTACGAGCAGTACTTC. It yields the protein CASSAGLDYEQYF.

The chain links TRBV18 to TRBJ2-7; TRBD2 matches at 7 bases. The CDR3 extends over 15 amino acids. V shed 5 bases, J shed 6 bases, and the junction held 13 bases outside the gene matches. The V gene's germline CDR1 is KGHSH and CDR2 LQKENI. CDR3 DNA: TGTGCCAGCTCAACCCCGGGACTACCTCGCGGCGAGCAGTACTTC. It specifies CASSTPGLPRGEQYF.

This chain connects TRBV23-1 to TRBJ1-2; unclear D gene. TRBV23-1 is identified as an open reading frame with a role that is uncertain. The V and J ends lost 6 bases and 6 bases respectively, with 5 bases between them. This CDR3 spans 10 amino acids. The CDR3 nucleotides read TGCGCCAGCAGGGAAAATGGCTACACCTTC. Its protein is CASRENGYTF.

This chain joins TRBV5-1 and TRBJ2-5; D might be TRBD1 or TRBD2, each matching 5 bases. Looked up from germline, CDR1 is SGHRS and CDR2 is YFSETQ. The ends were cut back, 4 bases at V and 7 bases at J, with 20 bases in the middle. The CDR3 totals 15 residues. The CDR3 nucleotides read TGCGCCAGCAGCACCCTCAGGGACCCTGATGGGACCCAGTACTTC. Its translation: CASSTLRDPDGTQYF.

V gene TRBV7-2 combines with J gene TRBJ2-4, with 7 bases fitting TRBD1. The length of the CDR3 is 14 residues. Germline-derived CDR1 and CDR2 are SGHTA and FQGNSA. V shed 3 bases and J 8 bases; nucleotides not matched to a gene: 7. The CDR3 DNA reads as TGTGCCAGCAGCTTTACAGGGGTGGGGGACATTCAGTACTTC. Translation: CASSFTGVGDIQYF.

This clone was detected only once. This sequence joins TRBV7-2 and TRBJ2-7, with 7 positions matching TRBD2. Trimming removed 1 base from V and 3 bases from J; junction bases left unmatched: 6. CDR1 is SGHTA, CDR2 FQGNSA, per germline. The CDR3 spans 15 residues. The CDR3 DNA sequence: TGTGCCAGCAGCTTAGAGTCGGGACTATTCTACGAGCAGTACTTC. Residues: CASSLESGLFYEQYF.

This clone is classed as large (0.1 to 1%). The V and J genes are TRBV7-8 and TRBJ2-3, with D perhaps being TRBD1 or TRBD2 (5 bases each). This CDR3 comprises 16 residues. Germline loops: CDR1 SGHVS, CDR2 FQNEAQ. The V gene lost 6 bases and the J gene lost 2 bases, with 18 bases spanning the gap. Here the CDR3 reads CASSSSGQPNTDTQYF. The CDR3 DNA is TGTGCCAGCAGTTCATCGGGGCAGCCCAACACAGATACGCAGTATTTT.

V usage is TRBV19 and J usage is TRBJ2-2, with TRBD2 as a possible D gene (6 bases). Trimming shortened V by 6 bases and J by 0 bases, and 11 bases separated the two germline ends. The CDR3 has 15 amino acids. Germline lookup yields CDR1 LNHDA and CDR2 SQIVND (reference sequence). CDR3 sequence reads: CASSPSSANTGELFF. Written as DNA, the CDR3 is TGTGCCAGTAGCCCGTCTAGCGCGAACACCGGGGAGCTGTTTTTT.

The V and J genes are TRBV3-1 (or the pseudogene TRBV3-2) and TRBJ1-3; D is unresolved. The CDR3 contains 15 residues. Germline CDR1 reads LGHDT; CDR2 reads YNNKEL (reference sequence). The V end lost 0 bases, the J end lost 0 bases, and 6 bases lay between the germline ends. The DNA of the CDR3 is TGTGCCAGCAGCCAAGACAGGAGCTCTGGAAACACCATATATTTT. Translation gives CASSQDRSSGNTIYF.

This sequence joins TRBV5-1 and TRBJ1-1, with D hard to call. Trimming left V 0 bases short and J 5 bases short, with 11 bases between. CDR3 length equals 14 residues. Germline assignment: CDR1 SGHRS and CDR2 YFSETQ. The CDR3 DNA reads TGCGCCAGCAGCTTGGTGGGCGATGTAACTGAAGCTTTCTTT. This gives the protein CASSLVGDVTEAFF.

The chain has TRBV18 and TRBJ2-6, with 9 bases aligning to TRBD1. The germline gives CDR1 KGHSH, CDR2 LQKENI. V was clipped by 6 bases and J by 2 bases; unmatched bases: 17. CDR3 length: 20 amino acids. The DNA for the CDR3 is TGTGCCAGCTCTCAAAAGGGACAGGGAAGTGTTGGCGCTGGGGCCAACGTCCTGACTTTC. Protein sequence: CASSQKGQGSVGAGANVLTF. The full variable domain, with the rest looked up from reference TRBV18 and TRBJ2-6, is NAGVMQNPRHLVRRRGQEARLRCSPMKGHSHVYWYRQLPEEGLKFMVYLQKENIIDESGMPKERFSAEFPKEGPSILRIQQVVRGDSAAYFCASSQKGQGSVGAGANVLTFGAGSRLTVL.

The chain employs TRBV7-2 and TRBJ1-1; no clear D. The ends were cut back, 6 bases at V and 4 bases at J, with 15 bases in the middle. Germline assignment: CDR1 SGHTA and CDR2 FQGNSA. CDR3 length equals 14 residues. The CDR3 DNA sequence: TGTGCCAGCAGTGAGTCTACCCATAGCACTGAAGCTTTCTTT. It yields the protein CASSESTHSTEAFF.

DNA for the CDR3: TGTGCCAGCAGCTACGACAGGGGGAATGGCTACACCTTC. Protein: CASSYDRGNGYTF. V usage is TRBV12-3 or TRBV12-4 and J usage is TRBJ1-2, with 9 bases identical to TRBD1. Trimming removed 6 bases from V and 6 bases from J; junction bases left unmatched: 5. This CDR3 contains 13 residues.